The 11 T cell receptor beta chains presented below share a single source sample, sequenced in a study of prognosis after radiotherapy for stage I lung cancer. With two-round multiplex PCR, TCR beta CDR3 sequences were amplified from genomic DNA. First-round PCR used primers specific to each TRBV and TRBJ gene. TCRdb analysed the multiplex PCR reads with MiXCR anew, one entry per CDR3 protein. Here the sample spans fewer than 35,000 distinct CDR3 sequences, roughly 52% being singletons. This specimen was PBMCs, taken before or after stereotactic body radiation therapy (not recorded which). The origin of the receptors is a donor over 45 with non-small cell lung cancer.

This clonotype was recorded at least ten times. CDR3 protein: CASSYPTGNEQFF. The CDR3 nucleotides are TGTGCCAGCAGTTACCCGACAGGGAACGAGCAGTTCTTC. The chain is built from TRBV6-5 and TRBJ2-1, with 7 bases fitting TRBD1. This CDR3 comprises 13 residues. Looked up from germline, CDR1 is MNHEY and CDR2 is SVGAGI. With 2 bases clipped from V and 10 bases from J, the junction kept 5 bases outside the gene matches.

Judged by abundance, this clonotype is medium-sized (0.01 to 0.1%). The V call is TRBV11-2, the J call TRBJ2-7; D remains ambiguous. V was pared by 1 base and J by 5 bases, with 12 bases between. Germline V gene sequence: CDR1 SGHAT, CDR2 FQNNGV. The CDR3 totals 14 residues. This CDR3 reads CASSLGFILNEQYF. The CDR3 bases are TGTGCCAGCAGCTTAGGGTTCATCTTAAACGAGCAGTACTTC. The variable domain in full, with the rest retrieved from reference TRBV11-2 and TRBJ2-7, is EAGVAQSPRYKIIEKRQSVAFWCNPISGHATLYWYQQILGQGPKLLIQFQNNGVVDDSQLPKDRFSAERLKGVDSTLKIQPAKLEDSAVYLCASSLGFILNEQYFGPGTRLTVT.

The table lists this clonotype with a few counts. The chain joins TRBV19 to TRBJ1-2; the match to TRBD1 covers 8 bases. Germline V gene lookup returns CDR1 LNHDA and CDR2 SQIVND (reference sequence). V was pared by 6 bases and J by 2 bases, with 8 bases of the junction left unmatched. The CDR3 contains 15 residues. This CDR3 is CASRARQGSNYGYTF. The CDR3 DNA is TGTGCCAGTAGAGCCCGACAGGGGTCGAACTATGGCTACACCTTC.

A note on this clonotype: A read error may be the cause here, since a much bigger clone is one base away. This chain connects TRBV3-1 to TRBJ1-1, with 8 bases matching TRBD1. The CDR3 spans 15 residues. The V segment lost 1 base and the J segment 11 bases; nucleotides outside the gene matches: 12. Per germline, CDR1 LGHDT and CDR2 YNNKEL (reference sequence). In nucleotides, the CDR3 is TGTGCCAGCAGCCAAGCGACAGGGGTCTTAGGGGTCGCTTTCTTT. Translating gives CASSQATGVLGVAFF. Based on the CDR3 plus reference TRBV3-1 and TRBJ1-1, the full variable domain is DTAVSQTPKYLVTQMGNDKSIKCEQNLGHDTMYWYKQDSKKFLKIMFSYNNKELIINETVPNRFSPKSPDKAHLNLHINSLELGDSAVYFCASSQATGVLGVAFFGQGTRLTVV.

This clonotype was seen at least ten times. The junction differs from germline at one of its ends, possibly a read error. This sequence joins TRBV5-8 and TRBJ1-1; D gene ambiguous. This CDR3 is built from 13 residues. CDR1 is SGHTS and CDR2 is YDEGEE in the germline V gene. The DNA of the CDR3 is TGTGCCAGCAGATCTCTCAGAAACAGTGAAGCTTTCTTT. Its protein product is CASRSLRNSEAFF.

CDR3 sequence (DNA): TGTGCCAGCAGGGGGGCGGAGTATTATGGCTACACCTTC. It specifies CASRGAEYYGYTF. This sequence joins TRBV6-1 and TRBJ1-2; perhaps TRBD1 as D (6 bases). Trimming took 6 bases from V and 5 from J, leaving 13 bases between them. The germline CDR1 and CDR2 sequences are MNHNS and SASEGT. The CDR3 contains 13 residues.

Points on this clonotype: A far more abundant clone sits one base away, making this likely a read error. V gene TRBV6-2 or TRBV6-3 combines with J gene TRBJ2-5; 7 nucleotides align to TRBD2. Gene TRBJ2-1 matches the end of the DNA better, so the J call may be wrong. The germline CDR1 and CDR2 sequences are MNHEY and SVGEGT. This CDR3 is 16 amino acids long. The CDR3 reads CASNTVGEGLWNEQFF. The DNA for the CDR3 is TGTGCCAGCAACACCGTAGGGGAGGGCCTTTGGAATGAGCAGTTCTTC.

This clonotype was detected many times. The chain uses TRBV29-1 and TRBJ2-3; D not resolved. The CDR3 is made up of 13 amino acids. V gave up 2 bases and J gave up 2 bases, with 8 bases separating them. Germline V gene lookup returns CDR1 SQVTM and CDR2 ANQGSEA. In DNA, the CDR3 is TGCAGCGTTGAATCGCCGGACACAGATACGCAGTATTTT. The encoded protein is CSVESPDTDTQYF.

The rearrangement uses TRBV5-1 and TRBJ1-5, with a tentative D call TRBD1 (6 bases). The length of the CDR3 is 15 residues. Germline loops: CDR1 SGHRS, CDR2 YFSETQ. The V end lost 0 bases, the J end lost 7 bases, and 14 bases lay between the germline ends. The CDR3 sequence is CASSLVQGGRQPQHF. DNA for the CDR3: TGCGCCAGCAGCTTGGTACAGGGAGGTAGGCAGCCCCAGCATTTT.

This clonotype is medium-sized. The chain employs TRBV7-2 and TRBJ2-3; D remains ambiguous. Between the trimmed V and J ends, which lost 4 bases and 4 bases, there was a span of 6 bases. Germline assignment: CDR1 SGHTA and CDR2 FQGNSA. CDR3 length: 12 amino acids. The chain's CDR3 is CASSSGADTQYF. As DNA, the CDR3 is TGTGCCAGCAGCTCTGGCGCAGATACGCAGTATTTT.

Of note for this clonotype: A far larger clone is just one base off, so this is likely a read error. The rearrangement joins TRBV7-8 to TRBJ2-7, with D tentatively TRBD1 (6 bases). The ends were cut back, 7 bases at V and 4 bases at J, with 17 bases in the middle. The germline gives CDR1 SGHVS, CDR2 FQNEAQ. This CDR3 is 14 amino acids long. CDR3 region: CASISFGTTYEQYF. CDR3 nucleotides: TGTGCCAGCATCTCCTTTGGGACAACTTACGAGCAGTACTTC. Looking up the rest from reference TRBV7-8 and TRBJ2-7 gives the full variable domain: GAGVSQSPRYKVAKRGQDVALRCDPISGHVSLFWYQQALGQGPEFLTYFQNEAQLDKSGLPSDRFFAERPEGSVSTLKIQRTQQEDSAVYLCASISFGTTYEQYFGPGTRLTVT.